This T cell receptor (beta chain) was recovered during a study of T cells after yellow fever vaccination. Broader study findings: The appearance of a small share of clonotypes in both CD4 and CD8 compartments was observed.

In making TCR cDNA, 5'RACE template switching added a universal primer site and UMIs to it. TCRdb independently ran MiXCR on the 5' RACE reads; one entry per CDR3 protein. The table shows roughly 500,000 distinct CDR3 sequences, with roughly a fifth occurring only once. This clonotype was counted only a few times. What it recognizes is unknown. V lost 2 bases and J lost 2, with 8 bases in between. The CDR3 sequence is 14 residues long. The chain has TRBV12-3 or TRBV12-4 and TRBJ2-3; TRBD2 is a possible D gene (7 bases). Sequenced here: PBMCs, sampled 15 days after the yellow fever booster vaccination. The sequence came from a man aged 25 to 40 who received the YFV17D yellow fever vaccine. This CDR3 reads CASSLRGATDTQYF. DNA for the CDR3: TGTGCCAGCAGTTTACGGGGGGCCACAGATACGCAGTATTTT.